These T cell receptor beta chains were read from a single sample in a study of blood T cell repertoires in COVID-19. Some clones are missing from TCRdb's copy, which holds only in-frame ones; the method was immunoSEQ multiplex PCR. Here the sample spans more than 150,000 clones, 75% to 90% being singletons. Sequencing was carried out using peripheral blood. These receptors all come from a woman in her 70s with acute or convalescent COVID-19. The CDR3 runs from the conserved cysteine through the conserved F or W. D genes are given only for firm matches. A row's size may be missing; if present it is once, few, many or a size class.

TRBD1 | TRBJ1-1 | . | TRBV12-3/TRBV12-4 | CASSWGQGNRAFF | TGTGCCAGCAGTTGGGGACAGGGAAATAGAGCTTTCTTT
TRBD2 | TRBJ2-3 | . | TRBV3-1/TRBV3-2 | CASSPSTGTTAQYF | TGTGCCAGCAGCCCATCAACGGGGACTACGGCGCAGTATTTT
TRBD1 | TRBJ1-1 | . | TRBV2 | CASRKGGAGGAGTEAFF | TGTGCCAGCAGAAAGGGAGGGGCAGGGGGCGCGGGGACTGAAGCTTTCTTT
TRBD2 | TRBJ2-2 | . | TRBV5-8 | CASSRVAGANTGELFF | TGTGCCAGCAGCCGGGTAGCGGGAGCGAACACCGGGGAGCTGTTTTTT
. | TRBJ2-5 | once | TRBV7-2 | CASSSRRAREETQYF | TGTGCCAGCAGCTCACGCAGGGCCAGAGAAGAGACCCAGTACTTC
. | TRBJ2-3 | . | TRBV4-2 | CASSPRLGRGEDTQYF | TGTGCCAGCAGCCCCAGGCTGGGGCGAGGAGAAGATACGCAGTATTTT
. | TRBJ1-4 | . | TRBV7-2 | CASSLRGLLSDEKLFF | TGTGCCAGCAGCTTAAGGGGACTGCTGAGCGATGAAAAACTGTTTTTT
TRBD1 | TRBJ2-3 | few | TRBV11-2 | CASSLMGMTGASTDTQYF | TGTGCCAGCAGCTTAATGGGTATGACAGGGGCTAGCACAGATACGCAGTATTTT
. | TRBJ1-1 | . | TRBV21-1 | CASRWDSKRAEAFF | TGTGCCAGCAGATGGGACTCAAAGAGGGCTGAAGCTTTCTTT
. | TRBJ1-2 | . | TRBV12-3/TRBV12-4 | CASSLVRAGGYTF | TGTGCCAGCAGTTTAGTGCGGGCGGGCGGCTACACCTTC
. | TRBJ1-3 | . | TRBV7-7 | CASSLGIGNTIYF | TGTGCTAGCAGCTTAGGTATCGGAAACACCATATATTTT
TRBD1 | TRBJ2-1 | . | TRBV19 | CASSIRQGANNEQFF | TGTGCCAGTAGTATCCGACAGGGTGCCAACAATGAGCAGTTCTTC
TRBD1 | TRBJ1-6 | . | TRBV9 | CASSGGQGYNSPLHF | TGTGCCAGCAGCGGCGGACAGGGGTATAATTCACCCCTCCACTTT
TRBD2 | TRBJ2-5 | . | TRBV4-1 | CASSQDRGGLQETQYF | TGCGCCAGCAGCCAAGATCGCGGGGGGCTACAAGAGACCCAGTACTTC
. | TRBJ2-1 | . | TRBV7-3 | CASSLAAVSYNEQFF | TGTGCCAGCAGCTTAGCAGCGGTATCTTACAATGAGCAGTTCTTC
TRBD1 | TRBJ1-2 | once | TRBV28 | CATPLTGGYGYTF | TGTGCCACCCCTTTGACAGGGGGCTATGGCTACACCTTC
. | TRBJ1-5 | . | TRBV18 | CASSPNSGNQPQHF | TGTGCCAGCTCACCAAATTCAGGGAATCAGCCCCAGCATTTT
TRBD1 | TRBJ1-2 | . | TRBV15 | CATSRPDRENYGYTF | TGTGCCACCAGCAGACCTGACAGGGAAAACTATGGCTACACCTTC
. | TRBJ1-5 | . | TRBV7-2 | CASSLDKNSNQPQHF | TGTGCCAGCAGCTTAGACAAGAATAGCAATCAGCCCCAGCATTTT
. | TRBJ1-4 | once | TRBV4-1 | CASSQEGADEKLFF | TGCGCCAGCAGCCAAGAGGGGGCAGATGAAAAACTGTTTTTT
TRBD1 | TRBJ1-1 | . | TRBV10-3 | CAISESMGTATNTEAFF | TGTGCCATCAGTGAGTCAATGGGGACAGCTACGAACACTGAAGCTTTCTTT
TRBD1 | TRBJ2-2 | . | TRBV13 | CASSLAGQGPGELFF | TGTGCCAGCAGCTTAGCGGGACAGGGGCCCGGGGAGCTGTTTTTT
. | TRBJ1-2 | . | TRBV19 | CASSIVGVGYGYTF | TGTGCCAGTAGTATAGTCGGAGTCGGCTATGGCTACACCTTC
TRBD2 | TRBJ2-3 | . | TRBV3-1/TRBV3-2 | CASSQGTGTSGGAATDTQYF | TGTGCCAGCAGCCAAGGAACCGGGACTAGCGGGGGGGCCGCGACAGATACGCAGTATTTT
. | TRBJ1-2 | . | TRBV7-2 | CASSSPPSNYGYTF | TGTGCCAGCAGCTCCCCGCCCAGTAACTATGGCTACACCTTC
. | TRBJ1-1 | . | TRBV18 | CASSPGQGRGEAFF | TGTGCCAGCTCACCAGGGCAGGGGAGAGGTGAAGCTTTCTTT
TRBD1 | TRBJ1-5 | . | TRBV18 | CASSPGQFSNQPQHF | TGTGCCAGCTCACCGGGACAGTTTAGCAATCAGCCCCAGCATTTT
TRBD1 | TRBJ2-3 | . | TRBV10-2 | CASSVQGGTDTQYF | TGCGCCAGCAGTGTACAGGGGGGCACAGATACGCAGTATTTT
. | TRBJ1-5 | . | TRBV19 | CASSFEGVYNQPQHF | TGTGCCAGTAGCTTCGAAGGAGTGTACAATCAGCCCCAGCATTTT
. | TRBJ2-5 | . | TRBV6-5 | CASRKGTSGEGTQYF | TGTGCCAGCAGGAAAGGGACTTCTGGAGAGGGGACCCAGTACTTC
. | TRBJ1-1 | . | TRBV18 | CASSPGQGLNTEAFF | TGTGCCAGCTCACCAGGGCAGGGCTTGAACACTGAAGCTTTCTTT
TRBD1 | TRBJ1-1 | . | TRBV19 | CASRGQGARYAFF | TGTGCCAGTAGAGGACAGGGGGCAAGGTATGCTTTCTTT
. | TRBJ1-5 | . | TRBV6-1 | CASSEALTRGNQPQHF | TGTGCCAGCAGTGAAGCCCTCACTCGGGGCAATCAGCCCCAGCATTTT
TRBD1 | TRBJ1-1 | . | TRBV6-1 | CASSVPGPGGNTEAFF | TGTGCCAGCAGTGTTCCGGGGCCAGGGGGGAACACTGAAGCTTTCTTT